This TCR beta chain comes out of a study of shared clonotypes between healthy human individuals. General study points: Represented diversity, genetic and exposure-history alike, was limited by few donors.

Several immunoSEQ 96-well plates shared each subset's DNA, each plate a replicate. Data came from immunoSEQ multiplex PCR; TCRdb stores just in-frame clones and leaves some out. The sample lists about 2 million clones; 95% were seen once. CDR3 size: 16 residues. Germline CDR1 reads SGHAT; CDR2 reads FQNNGV. V dropped 2 bases and J dropped 5 bases, with 18 bases sitting between them. Donors were healthy HIV-negative adults without recent acute infections or vaccinations. Of note for this clone: Its specificity is not known.

Sample: naive CD4+ T cells sorted from blood. As for subset: CD45RA+ positively selected. The chain has TRBV11-2 and TRBJ1-1; D unclear. This receptor was identified in a man between 18 and 35 years old in good health. The CDR3 sequence: CASSLRLVGAGTEAFF. Written as DNA, the CDR3 is TGTGCCAGCAGCTTAAGGTTAGTCGGAGCCGGTACTGAAGCTTTCTTT.